The present T cell receptor (beta chain) was sequenced within a study of blood T cells in healthy people across ages. Using a J-beta primer mix together with a sample-barcoded 5' primer, a second PCR was run for about 6 to 12 cycles. From the 5' RACE reads, TCRdb called clonotypes with MiXCR, one entry per CDR3 protein. The sample contains 1.5 million to 1.8 million distinct CDR3 sequences, approximately 42% of which appear only once. CDR1 and CDR2 from the germline V gene are MNHEY and SVGAGI. The CDR3 length is 15 residues. Trimming removed 5 bases at V and 5 bases at J, with 18 bases between. This clonotype was found once. Every donor contributed roughly 10 milliliters of peripheral blood by blood draw.

The chain joins TRBV6-5 to TRBJ1-2; the D is unclear. Sequences were obtained from blood. The clonotype originates from a woman aged 18-35 years in good health. The CDR3: CASSTRGRVTYGYTF. CDR3 nucleotide sequence: TGTGCCAGCAGTACCCGCGGACGGGTCACGTATGGCTACACCTTC.